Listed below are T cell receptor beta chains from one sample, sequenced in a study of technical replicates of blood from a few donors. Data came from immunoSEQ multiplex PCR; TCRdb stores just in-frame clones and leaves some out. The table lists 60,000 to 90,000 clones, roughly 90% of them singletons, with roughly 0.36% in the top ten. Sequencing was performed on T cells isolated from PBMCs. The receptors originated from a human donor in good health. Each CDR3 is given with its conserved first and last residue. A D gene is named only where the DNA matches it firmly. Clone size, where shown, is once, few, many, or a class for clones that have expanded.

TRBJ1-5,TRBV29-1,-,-,TGCAGCGTACAGGACGGGGGGAATCAGCCCCAGCATTTT,CSVQDGGNQPQHF
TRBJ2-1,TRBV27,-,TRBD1,TGTGCCAGCAGTTTGGCCGGGACAGGGGAATACAATGAGCAGTTCTTC,CASSLAGTGEYNEQFF
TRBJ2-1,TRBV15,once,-,TGTGCCACCAGCAGAGTGGCTAGTTCTGTCAATGAGCAGTTCTTC,CATSRVASSVNEQFF
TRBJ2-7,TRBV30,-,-,TGTGCCTGGAGTTATCTCCCGGGTACCGAGCAGTACTTC,CAWSYLPGTEQYF
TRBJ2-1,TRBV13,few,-,TGTGCCAGCAGCTTTACGGATGAGCAGTTCTTC,CASSFTDEQFF
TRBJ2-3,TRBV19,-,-,TGTGCCAGTAGTTTCGAGACGGGGGGCCGAGATACGCAGTATTTT,CASSFETGGRDTQYF
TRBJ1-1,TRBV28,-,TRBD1,TGTGCCAGCAGTCGACAGGGATCCAACACTGAAGCTTTCTTT,CASSRQGSNTEAFF
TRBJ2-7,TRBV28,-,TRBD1,TGTGCCAGCAGTTGGCGGACAGGTGGTGGCGGCTACGAGCAGTACTTC,CASSWRTGGGGYEQYF
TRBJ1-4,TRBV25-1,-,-,TGTGCCAGCAGTGAATGGGGCAGAAAAGATGAAAAACTGTTTTTT,CASSEWGRKDEKLFF
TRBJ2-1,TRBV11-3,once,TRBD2,TGTGCCAGCAGCTTATTGGGGGGGGCTAGCGGGAGATCAGAGCAGTTCTTC,CASSLLGGASGRSEQFF
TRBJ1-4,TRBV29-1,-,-,TGCAGCGTTGGTAAAGGGGATGAAAAACTGTTTTTT,CSVGKGDEKLFF
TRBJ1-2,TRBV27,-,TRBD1,TGTGCCAGCAGTTTATCGCTAGGGGGCGCCTACTATGGCTACACCTTC,CASSLSLGGAYYGYTF
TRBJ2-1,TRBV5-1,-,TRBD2,TGCGCCAGCATGCCGGGACTAGCGGATTACAATGAGCAGTTCTTC,CASMPGLADYNEQFF
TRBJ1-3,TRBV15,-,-,TGTGCCACCAGCAGTGAGATACAGCTCTCTGGAAACACCATATATTTT,CATSSEIQLSGNTIYF
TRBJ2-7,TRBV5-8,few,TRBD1,TGTGCCAGCATCGGAAGGACAGGGTACGAGCAGTACTTC,CASIGRTGYEQYF
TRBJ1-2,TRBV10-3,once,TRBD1,TGTGCCATCAGTGACTCGACAGGGAATGGCTACACCTTC,CAISDSTGNGYTF
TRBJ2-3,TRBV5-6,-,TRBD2,TGTGCCAGCAGATTTGGACTAGCGGGTTACACAGATACGCAGTATTTT,CASRFGLAGYTDTQYF
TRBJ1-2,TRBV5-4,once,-,TGTGCCAGCAGCTCACAGAACTATGGCTACACCTTC,CASSSQNYGYTF
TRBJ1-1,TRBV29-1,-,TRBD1,TGCAGCACGGACAGGGGATCCACTGAAGCTTTCTTT,CSTDRGSTEAFF
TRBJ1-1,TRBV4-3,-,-,TGCGCCAGCAGCCATGACAGGCGATTTACTGAAGCTTTCTTT,CASSHDRRFTEAFF
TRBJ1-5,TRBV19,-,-,TGTGCCAGTGGTTCGGGTAATAGCAATCAGCCCCAGCATTTT,CASGSGNSNQPQHF
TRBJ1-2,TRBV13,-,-,TGTGCCAGCAGCTTAGCCGGGAATGGCTACACCTTC,CASSLAGNGYTF
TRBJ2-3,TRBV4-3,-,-,TGCGCCAGCAGCCGCGCGGGGGATACGCAGTATTTT,CASSRAGDTQYF